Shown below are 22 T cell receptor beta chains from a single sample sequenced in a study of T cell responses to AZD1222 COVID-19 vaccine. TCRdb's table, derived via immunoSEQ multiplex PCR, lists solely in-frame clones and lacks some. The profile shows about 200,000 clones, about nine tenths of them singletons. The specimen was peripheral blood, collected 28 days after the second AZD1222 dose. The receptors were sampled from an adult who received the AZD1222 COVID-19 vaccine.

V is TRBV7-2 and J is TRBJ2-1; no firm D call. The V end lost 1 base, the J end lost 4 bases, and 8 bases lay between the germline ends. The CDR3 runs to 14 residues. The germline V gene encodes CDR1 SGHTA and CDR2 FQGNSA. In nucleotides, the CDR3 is TGTGCCAGCAGCTTAGTGGCGTATTACAATGAGCAGTTCTTC. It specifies CASSLVAYYNEQFF.

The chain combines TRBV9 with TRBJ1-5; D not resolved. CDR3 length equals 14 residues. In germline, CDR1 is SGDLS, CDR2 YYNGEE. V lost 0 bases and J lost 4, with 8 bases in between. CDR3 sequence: CASSVGGWNQPQHF. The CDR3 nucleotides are TGTGCCAGCAGCGTAGGTGGGTGGAATCAGCCCCAGCATTTT.

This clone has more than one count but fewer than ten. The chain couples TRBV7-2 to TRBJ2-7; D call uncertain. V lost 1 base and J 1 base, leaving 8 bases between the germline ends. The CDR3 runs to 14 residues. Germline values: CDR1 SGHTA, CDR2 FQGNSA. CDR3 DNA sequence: TGTGCCAGCAGCTTAGATAAGGCATCCTACGAGCAGTACTTC. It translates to CASSLDKASYEQYF. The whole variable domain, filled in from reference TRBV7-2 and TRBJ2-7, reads GAGVSQSPSNKVTEKGKDVELRCDPISGHTALYWYRQSLGQGLEFLIYFQGNSAPDKSGLPSDRFSAERTGGSVSTLTIQRTQQEDSAVYLCASSLDKASYEQYFGPGTRLTVT.

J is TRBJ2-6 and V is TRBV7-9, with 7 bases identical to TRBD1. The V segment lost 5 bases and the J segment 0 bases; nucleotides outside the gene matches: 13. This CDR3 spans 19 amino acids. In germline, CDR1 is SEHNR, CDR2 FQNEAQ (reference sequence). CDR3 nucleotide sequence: TGTGCCAGCAGCCCCGCTAGACTACAGGGGAGCTCTGGGGCCAACGTCCTGACTTTC. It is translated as CASSPARLQGSSGANVLTF.

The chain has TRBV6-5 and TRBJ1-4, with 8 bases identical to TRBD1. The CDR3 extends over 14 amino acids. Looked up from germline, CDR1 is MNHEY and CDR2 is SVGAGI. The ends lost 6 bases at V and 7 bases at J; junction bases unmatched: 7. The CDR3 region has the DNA TGTGCCAGCAGAAACAGGGGGTGGGGTGAAAAACTGTTTTTT. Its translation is CASRNRGWGEKLFF.

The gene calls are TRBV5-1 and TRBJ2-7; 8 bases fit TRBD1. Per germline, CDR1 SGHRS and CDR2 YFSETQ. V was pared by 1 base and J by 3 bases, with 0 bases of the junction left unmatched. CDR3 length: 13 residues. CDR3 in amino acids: CASSLTGGYEQYF. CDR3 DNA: TGCGCCAGCAGCTTGACAGGGGGCTACGAGCAGTACTTC.

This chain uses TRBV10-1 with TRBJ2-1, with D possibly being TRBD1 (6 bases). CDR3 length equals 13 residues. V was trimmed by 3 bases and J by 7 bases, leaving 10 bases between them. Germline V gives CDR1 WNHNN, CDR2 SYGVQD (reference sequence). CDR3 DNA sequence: TGCGCCAGCAGTGATTGGGGGCAGAATGAGCAGTTCTTC. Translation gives CASSDWGQNEQFF.

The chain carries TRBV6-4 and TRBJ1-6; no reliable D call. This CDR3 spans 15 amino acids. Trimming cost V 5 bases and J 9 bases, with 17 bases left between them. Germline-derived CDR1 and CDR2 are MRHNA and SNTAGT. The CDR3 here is CASSPHGFMTSPLHF. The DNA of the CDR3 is TGTGCCAGCAGTCCGCACGGGTTCATGACTTCACCCCTCCACTTT.

This CDR3 reads CASSLSGPYGNQPQHF. CDR3 DNA: TGTGCCAGCAGTTTATCGGGACCCTACGGCAATCAGCCCCAGCATTTT. This chain joins TRBV28 and TRBJ1-5; weak D call: TRBD1 (5 bases). Trimming took off 1 base at V and 2 bases at J, with 12 bases between the two ends. This CDR3 comprises 16 residues. Germline values: CDR1 MDHEN, CDR2 SYDVKM.

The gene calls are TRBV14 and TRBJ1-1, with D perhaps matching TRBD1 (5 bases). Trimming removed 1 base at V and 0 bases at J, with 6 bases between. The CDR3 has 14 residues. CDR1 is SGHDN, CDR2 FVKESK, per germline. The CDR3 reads CASSQGQMNTEAFF. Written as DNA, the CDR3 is TGTGCCAGCAGCCAAGGACAGATGAACACTGAAGCTTTCTTT.

The CDR3 nucleotides are TGCGCCAGCAGCCCTCAACCGGGACTCCTATACTCCTACAATGAGCAGTTCTTC. Translated, it gives CASSPQPGLLYSYNEQFF. The gene calls are TRBV5-1 and TRBJ2-1, with D possibly TRBD2 on 6 matching bases. The ends were cut back, 4 bases at V and 0 bases at J, with 20 bases in the middle. The CDR3 length is 18 residues. Germline values: CDR1 SGHRS, CDR2 YFSETQ. The full variable domain, completed using reference TRBV5-1 and TRBJ2-1, is KAGVTQTPRYLIKTRGQQVTLSCSPISGHRSVSWYQQTPGQGLQFLFEYFSETQRNKGNFPGRFSGRQFSNSRSEMNVSTLELGDSALYLCASSPQPGLLYSYNEQFFGPGTRLTVL.

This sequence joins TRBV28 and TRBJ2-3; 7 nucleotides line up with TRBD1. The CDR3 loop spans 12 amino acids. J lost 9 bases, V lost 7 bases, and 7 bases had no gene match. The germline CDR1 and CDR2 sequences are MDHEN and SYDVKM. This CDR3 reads CASTPDRATQYF. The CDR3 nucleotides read TGTGCCAGCACCCCTGACAGGGCAACGCAGTATTTT.

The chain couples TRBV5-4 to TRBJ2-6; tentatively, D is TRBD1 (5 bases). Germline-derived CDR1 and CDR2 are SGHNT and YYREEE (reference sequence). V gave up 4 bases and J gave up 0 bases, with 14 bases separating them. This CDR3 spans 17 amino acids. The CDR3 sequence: CASSRDRVSSGANVLTF. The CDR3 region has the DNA TGTGCCAGCAGCCGAGACAGAGTCAGCTCTGGGGCCAACGTCCTGACTTTC.

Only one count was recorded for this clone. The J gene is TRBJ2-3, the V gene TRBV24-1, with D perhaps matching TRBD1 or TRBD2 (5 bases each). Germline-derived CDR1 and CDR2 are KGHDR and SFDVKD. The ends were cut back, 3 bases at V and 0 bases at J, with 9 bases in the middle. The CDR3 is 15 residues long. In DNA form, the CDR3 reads TGTGCCACCAGTGATAGGGACCCTAGCACAGATACGCAGTATTTT. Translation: CATSDRDPSTDTQYF.

The CDR3 loop is CASSEDRVVGEQYF. The DNA for the CDR3 is TGTGCCAGCAGTGAAGACAGGGTGGTGGGCGAGCAGTACTTC. The chain combines TRBV2 with TRBJ2-7, with D perhaps TRBD1 (6 bases). The V end was cut by 1 base, the J end by 6 bases, with 13 bases between. Per germline, CDR1 SNHLY and CDR2 FYNNEI. This CDR3 is built from 14 residues.

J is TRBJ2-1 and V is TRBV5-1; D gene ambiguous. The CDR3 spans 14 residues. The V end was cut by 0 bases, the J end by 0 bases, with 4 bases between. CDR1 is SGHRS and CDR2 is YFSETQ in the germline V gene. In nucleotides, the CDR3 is TGCGCCAGCAGCTTGGACAGCTCCTACAATGAGCAGTTCTTC. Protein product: CASSLDSSYNEQFF.

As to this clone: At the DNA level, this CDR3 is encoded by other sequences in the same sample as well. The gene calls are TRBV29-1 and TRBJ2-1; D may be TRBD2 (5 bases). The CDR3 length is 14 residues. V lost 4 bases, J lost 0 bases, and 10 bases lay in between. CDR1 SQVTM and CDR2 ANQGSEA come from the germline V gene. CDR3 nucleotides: TGCAGCGTTGGGCCAGGAGGCTCCTACAATGAGCAGTTCTTC. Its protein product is CSVGPGGSYNEQFF.

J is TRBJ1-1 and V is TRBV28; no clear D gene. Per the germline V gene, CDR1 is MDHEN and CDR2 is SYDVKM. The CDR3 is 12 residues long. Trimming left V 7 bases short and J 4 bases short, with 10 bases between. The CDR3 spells CASNQVSTEAFF. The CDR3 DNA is TGTGCCAGCAACCAGGTGTCCACTGAAGCTTTCTTT. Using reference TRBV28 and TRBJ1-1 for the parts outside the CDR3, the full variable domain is DVKVTQSSRYLVKRTGEKVFLECVQDMDHENMFWYRQDPGLGLRLIYFSYDVKMKEKGDIPEGYSVSREKKERFSLILESASTNQTSMYLCASNQVSTEAFFGQGTRLTVV.

CDR3 sequence (DNA): TGCGCCAGCAGTCAACTCACCGGGACAGGGTATGAAGCTTTCTTT. Encoded protein: CASSQLTGTGYEAFF. The chain combines TRBV23-1 with TRBJ1-1, with 9 bases that match TRBD1. TRBV23-1 is reported as an ORF; its role is uncertain. V shed 2 bases, J shed 7 bases, and the junction held 8 bases outside the gene matches. CDR3 length equals 15 residues.

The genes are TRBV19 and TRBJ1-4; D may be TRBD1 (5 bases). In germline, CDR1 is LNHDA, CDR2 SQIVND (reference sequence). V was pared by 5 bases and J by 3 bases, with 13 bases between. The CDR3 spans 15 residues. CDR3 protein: CASSSGQSANEKLFF. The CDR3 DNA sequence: TGTGCCAGTAGTTCCGGACAATCAGCTAATGAAAAACTGTTTTTT.

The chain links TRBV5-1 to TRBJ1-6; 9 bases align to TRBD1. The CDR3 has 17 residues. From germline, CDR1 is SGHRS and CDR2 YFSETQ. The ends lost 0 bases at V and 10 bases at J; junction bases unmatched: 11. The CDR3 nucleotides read TGCGCCAGCAGCTTGGCTAATCCGGGACAGGGTGCATCACCCCTCCACTTT. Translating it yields CASSLANPGQGASPLHF.

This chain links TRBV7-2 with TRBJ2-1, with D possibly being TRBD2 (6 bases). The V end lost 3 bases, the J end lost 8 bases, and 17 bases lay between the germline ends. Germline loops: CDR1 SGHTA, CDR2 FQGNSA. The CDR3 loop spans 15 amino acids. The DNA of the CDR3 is TGTGCCAGCAGCTTTAGCGGCCGGGCTGGGGATGAGCAGTTCTTC. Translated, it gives CASSFSGRAGDEQFF.